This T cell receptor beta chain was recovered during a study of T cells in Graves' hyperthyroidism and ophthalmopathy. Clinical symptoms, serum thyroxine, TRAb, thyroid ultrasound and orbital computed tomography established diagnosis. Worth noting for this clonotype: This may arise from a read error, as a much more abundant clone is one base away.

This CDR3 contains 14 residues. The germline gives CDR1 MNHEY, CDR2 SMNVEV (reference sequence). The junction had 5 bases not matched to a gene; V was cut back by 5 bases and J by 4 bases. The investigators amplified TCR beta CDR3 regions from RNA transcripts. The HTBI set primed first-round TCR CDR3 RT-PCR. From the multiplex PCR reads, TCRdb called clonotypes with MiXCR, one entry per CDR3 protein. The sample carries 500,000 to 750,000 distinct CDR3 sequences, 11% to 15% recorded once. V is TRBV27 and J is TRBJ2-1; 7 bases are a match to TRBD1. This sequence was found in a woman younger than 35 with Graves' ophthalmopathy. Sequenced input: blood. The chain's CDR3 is CASSRKGAYNEQFF. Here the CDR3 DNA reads TGTGCCAGCAGTCGGAAGGGGGCGTACAATGAGCAGTTCTTC.